The 30 T cell receptor beta chains in this list originate from one sample, sequenced in a study of blood T cell repertoires in COVID-19. Sequencing was performed with immunoSEQ multiplex PCR; in TCRdb, only in-frame clones are kept and a portion is missing. The table includes 150,000 or so clones, 85% to 95% detected once. The sample was peripheral blood. Source of these receptors: a man in his fifties with acute or convalescent COVID-19.

The V call is TRBV28, the J call TRBJ2-5, with a tentative D call TRBD2 (6 bases). Trimming stripped 5 bases from V and 2 bases from J, with 15 bases between. This CDR3 is built from 15 residues. In germline, CDR1 is MDHEN, CDR2 SYDVKM. The CDR3 DNA reads TGTGCCAGCAGTACCTTACTAGCATTTCAAGAGACCCAGTACTTC. It yields the protein CASSTLLAFQETQYF.

The table lists this clone with a few counts. The chain combines TRBV11-2 with TRBJ1-4; D is unclear. CDR1 and CDR2 (germline): SGHAT, FQNNGV. V gave up 1 base and J gave up 0 bases, with 6 bases separating them. CDR3 length: 15 amino acids. This CDR3 reads CASSLGSSTNEKLFF. In DNA form, the CDR3 reads TGTGCCAGCAGCTTAGGTTCCTCAACTAATGAAAAACTGTTTTTT.

V and J are TRBV4-1 and TRBJ1-2; 8 bases agree with TRBD1. Germline CDR1 is MGHRA and CDR2 is YSYEKL. The CDR3 covers 14 residues. J was trimmed by 7 bases and V by 1 base; bases with no gene match: 5. The CDR3 bases are TGCGCCAGCAGCCAAGGGTCACAGGGGGGTGGCTACACCTTC. It translates to CASSQGSQGGGYTF.

The chain recombines TRBV27 with TRBJ2-7; TRBD2 agrees at 8 bases. The germline gives CDR1 MNHEY, CDR2 SMNVEV (reference sequence). The length of the CDR3 is 16 residues. Trimming took 5 bases from V and 3 from J; bases not matched to a gene: 12. This chain's CDR3 is CASSPSDGGRIYEQYF. The CDR3 nucleotides read TGTGCCAGCAGTCCATCCGATGGCGGGAGGATCTACGAGCAGTACTTC.

The genes are TRBV13 and TRBJ2-3, with TRBD1 identical over 10 bases. V lost 5 bases to trimming and J lost 7 bases; unmatched junction nucleotides: 6. Germline V CDR1 and CDR2: PRHDT, FYEKMQ (reference sequence). The CDR3 consists of 14 residues. CDR3 bases: TGTGCCAGCAGCCGACAGGGGGCAGAGAATACGCAGTATTTT. It codes for CASSRQGAENTQYF. Complete variable domain (other parts from reference TRBV13 and TRBJ2-3): AAGVIQSPRHLIKEKRETATLKCYPIPRHDTVYWYQQGPGQDPQFLISFYEKMQSDKGSIPDRFSAQQFSDYHSELNMSSLELGDSALYFCASSRQGAENTQYFGPGTRLTVL.

The V gene is TRBV5-1, the J gene TRBJ2-5; 10 bases line up with TRBD1. The CDR3 is 15 amino acids. Germline CDR1 SGHRS, CDR2 YFSETQ. Trimming took 1 base from V and 5 from J; bases not matched to a gene: 5. The CDR3 bases are TGCGCCAGCAGCTTGCCGGACAGGGGGGGGGAGACCCAGTACTTC. Its protein is CASSLPDRGGETQYF.

This chain uses TRBV19 with TRBJ2-3; D possibly corresponds to TRBD2 (5 bases). CDR1 is LNHDA and CDR2 is SQIVND in the germline V gene (reference sequence). Trimming removed 6 bases at V and 5 bases at J, with 9 bases between. The CDR3 contains 12 residues. The CDR3 nucleotides are TGTGCCAGTAGCTACGAGGGAGATACGCAGTATTTT. It specifies CASSYEGDTQYF.

The chain combines TRBV14 with TRBJ2-4; perhaps TRBD2 as D (6 bases). The CDR3 runs to 15 residues. Per germline, CDR1 SGHDN and CDR2 FVKESK. Trimming removed 0 bases at V and 4 bases at J, with 10 bases between. CDR3 nucleotide sequence: TGTGCCAGCAGCCAAGAGGAGGGACTTAAAAACATTCAGTACTTC. Its protein is CASSQEEGLKNIQYF.

The chain uses TRBV11-3 and TRBJ2-2; 8 nucleotides line up with TRBD1. This CDR3 contains 15 residues. CDR1 is SGHNT, CDR2 YENEEA, per germline. V lost 5 bases and J lost 3; bases outside the gene matches: 5. The CDR3 DNA sequence: TGTGCCAGCAGCACAGACAGGGGTGACACCGGGGAGCTGTTTTTT. It is translated as CASSTDRGDTGELFF.

This clone was counted a few times. The rearrangement joins TRBV18 to TRBJ2-3, with D possibly matching TRBD2 (5 bases). The CDR3 length is 16 residues. CDR1 and CDR2 from the germline V gene are KGHSH and LQKENI. V dropped 3 bases and J dropped 3 bases, with 16 bases sitting between them. The CDR3 spells CASSPYASSGTDTQYF. The CDR3, as DNA: TGTGCCAGCTCACCGTATGCTAGCTCGGGTACAGATACGCAGTATTTT. Combining the CDR3 with reference TRBV18 and TRBJ2-3 gives the whole variable domain NAGVMQNPRHLVRRRGQEARLRCSPMKGHSHVYWYRQLPEEGLKFMVYLQKENIIDESGMPKERFSAEFPKEGPSILRIQQVVRGDSAAYFCASSPYASSGTDTQYFGPGTRLTVL.

V is TRBV6-5 and J is TRBJ1-1, with TRBD1 matching 7 bases. The CDR3 is 14 amino acids. In germline, CDR1 is MNHEY, CDR2 SVGAGI. V lost 5 bases to trimming and J lost 2 bases; unmatched junction nucleotides: 5. In DNA form, the CDR3 reads TGTGCCAGCAGTCTACAGGGGCTCAACACTGAAGCTTTCTTT. Encoded protein: CASSLQGLNTEAFF.

This clone was observed a single time. V is TRBV11-2 and J is TRBJ2-1; D unresolved. The germline gives CDR1 SGHAT, CDR2 FQNNGV. Trimming left V 0 bases short and J 15 bases short, with 12 bases between. The CDR3 totals 12 residues. The CDR3 is CASSLETPYPFF. The CDR3, as DNA: TGTGCCAGCAGCTTAGAGACTCCCTATCCGTTCTTC.

The gene calls are TRBV6-2 or TRBV6-3 and TRBJ1-6; no clear D. The CDR3 has 14 residues. Deletions cut 2 bases from V and 9 bases from J, with 11 bases between. The germline gives CDR1 MNHEY, CDR2 SVGEGT. CDR3: CASSYTRVISPLHF. DNA of the CDR3: TGTGCCAGCAGTTACACGAGGGTGATTTCACCCCTCCACTTT.

This chain uses TRBV7-9 with TRBJ2-1; weak D call: TRBD2 (6 bases). Germline CDR1 SEHNR, CDR2 FQNEAQ (reference sequence). Trimming pared 7 bases from V and 9 bases from J, leaving 25 bases between. The CDR3 length is 16 residues. Here the CDR3 DNA reads TGTGCCAGCATGGACGGACGGCGGGAAATTGCGAGTGAGCAGTTCTTC. Amino acid sequence: CASMDGRREIASEQFF. The full variable domain, completed using reference TRBV7-9 and TRBJ2-1, is DTGVSQNPRHKITKRGQNVTFRCDPISEHNRLYWYRQTLGQGPEFLTYFQNEAQLEKSRLLSDRFSAERPKGSFSTLEIQRTEQGDSAMYLCASMDGRREIASEQFFGPGTRLTVL.

The chain combines TRBV19 with TRBJ2-2; 8 nucleotides line up with TRBD1. Germline V CDR1 and CDR2: LNHDA, SQIVND (reference sequence). There are 14 residues in the CDR3. Trimming cost V 5 bases and J 5 bases; bases outside gene matches: 4. CDR3: CASSETGGTGELFF. CDR3 nucleotides: TGTGCCAGTAGTGAAACAGGGGGTACCGGGGAGCTGTTTTTT.

With respect to this clone: The sample holds other DNA sequences that translate to the same CDR3. The V and J genes are TRBV6-6 and TRBJ1-1; D is uncertain. The V gene's germline CDR1 is MNHNY and CDR2 SVGAGI (reference sequence). This CDR3 comprises 14 residues. V gave up 0 bases and J gave up 4 bases, with 9 bases separating them. CDR3 bases: TGTGCCAGCAGTTACTCTTTGGGAGGCACTGAAGCTTTCTTT. This codes for CASSYSLGGTEAFF.

This chain joins TRBV7-9 and TRBJ2-1, with TRBD2 matching 9 bases. Trimming cost V 3 bases and J 8 bases; bases outside gene matches: 8. The V gene's germline CDR1 is SEHNR and CDR2 FQNEAQ (reference sequence). CDR3 length: 15 residues. CDR3 sequence (DNA): TGTGCCAGCAGCTTGACTTTAGCGGGAGTTTATGAGCAGTTCTTC. Residues: CASSLTLAGVYEQFF.

The V and J genes are TRBV3-1 (or the pseudogene TRBV3-2) and TRBJ2-5, with 9 bases that match TRBD2. CDR3 length: 14 amino acids. Germline-derived CDR1 and CDR2 are LGHDT and YNNKEL (reference sequence). Trimming at V came to 4 bases and at J to 4 bases, leaving 4 bases not matched to a gene. This CDR3 reads CASSRPAGGETQYF. The DNA of the CDR3 is TGTGCCAGCAGCCGCCCAGCGGGGGGAGAGACCCAGTACTTC.

The chain uses TRBV7-3 and TRBJ2-1; maybe TRBD2 (5 bases). The CDR3 extends over 15 amino acids. The V and J ends lost 0 bases and 3 bases respectively, with 9 bases between them. Looked up from germline, CDR1 is SGHTA and CDR2 is FQGTGA. The CDR3 sequence is CASSLTRASYNEQFF. As DNA, the CDR3 is TGTGCCAGCAGCTTAACGCGGGCGAGCTACAATGAGCAGTTCTTC. Full variable domain (outside the CDR3, taken from reference TRBV7-3 and TRBJ2-1): GAGVSQTPSNKVTEKGKYVELRCDPISGHTALYWYRQSLGQGPEFLIYFQGTGAADDSGLPNDRFFAVRPEGSVSTLKIQRTERGDSAVYLCASSLTRASYNEQFFGPGTRLTVL.

The chain employs TRBV3-1 (or the pseudogene TRBV3-2) and TRBJ1-5; D is uncertain. The V and J ends lost 1 base and 3 bases respectively, with 10 bases between them. The CDR3 consists of 15 residues. CDR1 and CDR2 from the germline V gene are LGHDT and YNNKEL (reference sequence). CDR3 loop: CASSQGTGSNQPQHF. Written as DNA, the CDR3 is TGTGCCAGCAGCCAAGGGACGGGGTCCAATCAGCCCCAGCATTTT.

The chain carries TRBV19 and TRBJ1-1; weak D call: TRBD1 (5 bases). The ends were cut back, 8 bases at V and 7 bases at J, with 17 bases in the middle. This CDR3 is 13 amino acids long. Germline V gene sequence: CDR1 LNHDA, CDR2 SQIVND (reference sequence). CDR3 protein: CASAGRDPIEAFF. Written as DNA, the CDR3 is TGTGCCAGTGCAGGGCGGGATCCGATTGAAGCTTTCTTT.

The chain has TRBV5-6 and TRBJ1-4; 10 nucleotides align to TRBD1. The J segment lost 8 bases and the V segment lost 0 bases, leaving 13 bases of the junction unmatched. Germline assignment: CDR1 SGHDT and CDR2 YYEEEE. CDR3 size: 18 residues. The CDR3 reads CASSLGPHLTGGEEKLFF. The CDR3 DNA reads TGTGCCAGCAGCTTGGGACCACACCTGACAGGGGGCGAAGAAAAACTGTTTTTT.

V gene TRBV9 combines with J gene TRBJ1-4; perhaps TRBD1 as D (5 bases). Trimming left V 0 bases short and J 6 bases short, with 15 bases between. Germline CDR1 reads SGDLS; CDR2 reads YYNGEE. The CDR3 contains 16 residues. The CDR3 is CASSVGTSGTYEKLFF. CDR3 DNA: TGTGCCAGCAGCGTAGGGACCTCAGGGACTTATGAAAAACTGTTTTTT. Combining the CDR3 with reference TRBV9 and TRBJ1-4 gives the whole variable domain DSGVTQTPKHLITATGQRVTLRCSPRSGDLSVYWYQQSLDQGLQFLIQYYNGEERAKGNILERFSAQQFPDLHSELNLSSLELGDSALYFCASSVGTSGTYEKLFFGSGTQLSVL.

The V gene is TRBV10-3, the J gene TRBJ2-7; TRBD2 aligns across 7 bases. The CDR3 totals 19 residues. The V segment lost 4 bases and the J segment 3 bases; nucleotides outside the gene matches: 21. The germline CDR1 and CDR2 sequences are ENHRY and SYGVKD. CDR3 region: CAISVWQAGRRGSYYEQYF. As DNA, the CDR3 is TGTGCCATCAGTGTGTGGCAAGCGGGGCGCCGGGGCTCCTACTACGAGCAGTACTTC.

The chain carries TRBV4-2 and TRBJ2-5, with TRBD1 matching over 10 bases. Germline V CDR1 and CDR2: LGHNA, YNFKEQ. The CDR3 loop spans 14 amino acids. V gave up 4 bases and J gave up 4 bases; unmatched junction bases: 3. CDR3 region: CASSPGQGGETQYF. The CDR3 region has the DNA TGTGCCAGCAGCCCAGGACAGGGGGGAGAGACCCAGTACTTC.

CDR3 protein: CASRGWEGRNEAFF. In DNA, the CDR3 is TGTGCCAGCAGAGGATGGGAGGGAAGAAATGAAGCTTTCTTT. The chain employs TRBV2 and TRBJ1-1; D remains unclear. Germline CDR1 is SNHLY and CDR2 is FYNNEI. V was clipped by 6 bases and J by 7 bases, with 18 bases between them. This CDR3 region has 14 residues.

This chain joins TRBV11-3 and TRBJ2-2; 8 nucleotides line up with TRBD1. With 5 bases clipped from V and 5 bases from J, the junction kept 10 bases outside the gene matches. CDR3 length: 16 residues. Germline V gene lookup returns CDR1 SGHNT and CDR2 YENEEA. The CDR3 sequence is CASSSSLTGETGELFF. The CDR3 region has the DNA TGTGCCAGCAGCAGTTCTTTGACAGGGGAGACCGGGGAGCTGTTTTTT.

The chain is built from TRBV5-6 and TRBJ1-2; 11 nucleotides match TRBD1. The germline CDR1 and CDR2 sequences are SGHDT and YYEEEE. There are 15 residues in the CDR3. Trimming removed 4 bases from V and 7 bases from J; junction bases left unmatched: 9. This CDR3 is CASSRGGQGASGYTF. The CDR3 DNA reads TGTGCCAGCAGCCGGGGCGGACAGGGGGCGAGTGGCTACACCTTC.

The CDR3, as DNA: TGCGCCAGCAGCCAAACACAGACAACTAATGAAAAACTGTTTTTT. Translation gives CASSQTQTTNEKLFF. The rearrangement joins TRBV4-3 to TRBJ1-4; D remains unclear. The CDR3 consists of 15 residues. V gave up 2 bases and J gave up 0 bases, with 7 bases separating them. Germline lookup yields CDR1 LGHNA and CDR2 YSLEER.

This sequence joins TRBV27 and TRBJ2-1; D remains unclear. Between the trimmed V and J ends, which lost 0 bases and 0 bases, there was a span of 9 bases. This CDR3 has 16 residues. Germline V gene data show CDR1 as MNHEY and CDR2 as SMNVEV (reference sequence). CDR3 amino acids: CASSLSRAHSYNEQFF. The CDR3 DNA reads TGTGCCAGCAGTTTATCGAGAGCCCACTCCTACAATGAGCAGTTCTTC.